Each of the 3 T cell receptor beta chains below was sequenced from the same sample in a study of radiotherapy plus CTLA-4 blockade in lung cancer. Assay: immunoSEQ multiplex PCR; the TCRdb copy retains only in-frame clones and omits some. This table holds tens of thousands of clones, approximately 80% found once. Here the sequenced sample was peripheral blood, taken from a patient treated with radiotherapy plus ipilimumab. These receptors were taken from a human donor with non-small cell lung cancer who had stable disease on radiotherapy plus ipilimumab.

This chain connects TRBV23-1 to TRBJ1-2, with D perhaps matching TRBD1 (5 bases). TRBV23-1 is identified as an open reading frame with a role that is uncertain. This CDR3 is 16 amino acids long. Trimming cost V 2 bases and J 4 bases, with 17 bases left between them. CDR3 in DNA: TGCGCCAGCAGTCAAGCTGCCGGGGGGGTACGCTATGGCTACACCTTC. This encodes CASSQAAGGVRYGYTF.

This chain joins TRBV4-1 and TRBJ2-7; the D gene is possibly TRBD1 (6 bases). Trimming pared 0 bases from V and 2 bases from J, leaving 8 bases between. There are 14 residues in the CDR3. Germline CDR1 MGHRA, CDR2 YSYEKL. The CDR3 DNA reads TGCGCCAGCAGCCAAGAGCCAGGGGCCTACGAGCAGTACGTC. Encoded protein: CASSQEPGAYEQYV.

The V and J genes are TRBV7-3 and TRBJ1-2; D may be TRBD1 (6 bases). The CDR3 extends over 15 amino acids. Germline CDR1 is SGHTA and CDR2 is FQGTGA. Trimming took 4 bases from V and 3 from J, leaving 15 bases between them. The CDR3 DNA reads as TGTGCCAGCAGCTCTAACAACAGGGTTGACTATGGCTACACCTTC. It is translated as CASSSNNRVDYGYTF.